This TCR beta chain comes out of a study of T cells in Graves' hyperthyroidism and ophthalmopathy. Points from the study as a whole: Prediction of ophthalmopathy progression came a median around 7.1 months pre-onset. In the blood, most expanded thyroid clonotypes above 0.001 appeared as well. Through a model of 13 V-J features, ophthalmopathy was separated from stable hyperthyroidism.

This CDR3 comprises 14 residues. The V end was cut by 0 bases, the J end by 2 bases, with 8 bases between. Germline CDR1 reads KGHSH; CDR2 reads LQKENI. The investigators amplified TCR beta CDR3 regions from RNA transcripts. The primer set for the first-round RT-PCR of the TCR CDR3 was HTBI. Using its own MiXCR run on the multiplex PCR reads, TCRdb lists one record per CDR3 protein. The sample has 500,000 to 600,000 distinct CDR3 sequences, around 20% seen once. Among ophthalmopathy patients, the Clinical Activity Score reached at least 3, the NOSPECS grade reached at least 4, and duration remained under 3 months. This clonotype has more than one count but fewer than ten. Its antigen is still unknown.

The clonotype was recovered from a man aged 40-55 years with Graves' ophthalmopathy. Sequences were obtained from blood. This chain connects TRBV18 to TRBJ2-7; D not resolved. The CDR3 loop reads CASSPPGRPYEQYF. The CDR3 DNA is TGTGCCAGCTCACCACCAGGCAGACCCTACGAGCAGTACTTC. Combining the CDR3 with reference TRBV18 and TRBJ2-7 gives the whole variable domain NAGVMQNPRHLVRRRGQEARLRCSPMKGHSHVYWYRQLPEEGLKFMVYLQKENIIDESGMPKERFSAEFPKEGPSILRIQQVVRGDSAAYFCASSPPGRPYEQYFGPGTRLTVT.